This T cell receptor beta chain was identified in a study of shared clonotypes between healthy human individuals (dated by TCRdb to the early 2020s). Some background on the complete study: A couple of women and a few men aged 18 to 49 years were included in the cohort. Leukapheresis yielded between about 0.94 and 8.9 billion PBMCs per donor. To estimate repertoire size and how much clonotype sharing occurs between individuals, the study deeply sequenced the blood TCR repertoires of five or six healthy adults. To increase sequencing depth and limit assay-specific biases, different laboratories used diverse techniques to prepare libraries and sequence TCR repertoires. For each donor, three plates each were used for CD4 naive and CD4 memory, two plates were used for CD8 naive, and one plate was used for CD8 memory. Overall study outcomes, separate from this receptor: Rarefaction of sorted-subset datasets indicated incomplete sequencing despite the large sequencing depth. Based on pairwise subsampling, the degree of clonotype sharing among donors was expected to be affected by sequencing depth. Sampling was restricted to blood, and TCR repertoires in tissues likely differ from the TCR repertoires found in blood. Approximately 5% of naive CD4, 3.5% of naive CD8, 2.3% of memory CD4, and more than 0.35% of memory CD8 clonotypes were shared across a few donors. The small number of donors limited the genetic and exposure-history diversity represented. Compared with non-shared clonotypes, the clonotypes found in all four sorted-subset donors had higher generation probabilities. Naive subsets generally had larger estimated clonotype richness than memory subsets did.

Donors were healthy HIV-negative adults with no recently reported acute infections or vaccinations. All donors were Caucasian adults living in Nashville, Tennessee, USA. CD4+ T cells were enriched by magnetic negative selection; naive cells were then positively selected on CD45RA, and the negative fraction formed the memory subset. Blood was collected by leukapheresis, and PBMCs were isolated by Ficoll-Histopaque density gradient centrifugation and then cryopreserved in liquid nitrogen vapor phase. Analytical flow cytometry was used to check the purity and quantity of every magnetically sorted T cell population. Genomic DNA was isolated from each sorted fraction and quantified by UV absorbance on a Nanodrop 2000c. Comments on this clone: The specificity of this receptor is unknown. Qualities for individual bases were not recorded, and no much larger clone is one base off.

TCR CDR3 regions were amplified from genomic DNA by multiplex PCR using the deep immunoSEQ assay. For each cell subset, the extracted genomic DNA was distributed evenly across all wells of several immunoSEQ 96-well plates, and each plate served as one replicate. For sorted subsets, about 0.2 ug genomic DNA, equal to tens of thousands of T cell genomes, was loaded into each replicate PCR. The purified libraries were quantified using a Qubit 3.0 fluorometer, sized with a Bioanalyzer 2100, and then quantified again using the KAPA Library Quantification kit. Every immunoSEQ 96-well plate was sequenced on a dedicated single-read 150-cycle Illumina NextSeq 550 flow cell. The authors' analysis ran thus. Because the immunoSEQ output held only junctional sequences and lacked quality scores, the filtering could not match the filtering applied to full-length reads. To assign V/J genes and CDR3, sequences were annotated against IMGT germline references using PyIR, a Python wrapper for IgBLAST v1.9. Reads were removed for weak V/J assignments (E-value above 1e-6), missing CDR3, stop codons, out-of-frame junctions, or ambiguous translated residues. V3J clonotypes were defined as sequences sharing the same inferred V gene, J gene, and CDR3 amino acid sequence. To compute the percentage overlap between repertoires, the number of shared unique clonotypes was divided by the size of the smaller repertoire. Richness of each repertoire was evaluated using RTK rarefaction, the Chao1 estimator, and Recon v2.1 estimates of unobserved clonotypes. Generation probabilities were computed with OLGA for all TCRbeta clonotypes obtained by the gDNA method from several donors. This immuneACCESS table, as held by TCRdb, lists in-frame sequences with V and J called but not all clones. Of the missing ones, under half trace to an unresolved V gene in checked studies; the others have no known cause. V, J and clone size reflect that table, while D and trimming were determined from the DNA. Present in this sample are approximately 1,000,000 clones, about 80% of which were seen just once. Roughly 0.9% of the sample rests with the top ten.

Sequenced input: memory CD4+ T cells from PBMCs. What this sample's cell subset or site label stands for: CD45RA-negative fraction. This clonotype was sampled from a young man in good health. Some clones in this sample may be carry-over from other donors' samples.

The encoded CDR3 is CASSLGTSTETQYF. The DNA sequence is given as TGTGCCAGCAGCTTAGGGACCTCCACGGAGACCCAGTACTTC. The rearranged segments are TRBV7-2 and TRBJ2-5; the D gene cannot be resolved reliably. Inclusive of the bounding cysteine and phenylalanine, the CDR3 is 14 residues long. Only CDR3 DNA remains: 42 bases, in frame from the first base. The CDR1 and CDR2 encoded by the germline V gene are SGHTA and FQGNSA. V lost 1 base and J lost 5 bases; the stretch between them is 11 bases long.